This T cell receptor (beta chain) comes out of a study of blood T cell repertoires in COVID-19. Profiling relied on immunoSEQ multiplex PCR, and the TCRdb table lists in-frame clones only, not all of them. The repertoire has around 99,000 clones, more than 70% of them found once; the top ten carry 5.5% to 8%. This CDR3 is 14 amino acids long. Unmatched junction bases numbered 5, after V lost 3 bases and J lost 5 bases. CDR1 is MDHEN and CDR2 is SYDVKM in the germline V gene. The clonotype originates from a man aged 45 to 65 with active or convalescent COVID-19. The chain recombines TRBV28 with TRBJ2-7, with 9 bases lining up with TRBD1. The sample was peripheral blood. CDR3 amino acids: CASSFLQGAHEQYF. In DNA, the CDR3 is TGTGCCAGCAGTTTCTTACAGGGGGCCCACGAGCAGTACTTC.